The source of this T cell receptor beta chain is a study of blood T cell repertoires in COVID-19. Study at large: The United States, Italy and Spain provided the acute and convalescent COVID-19 samples. The cDNA or gDNA used as material had been derived from T cells, B-cell-depleted T cells, or PBMCs.

Authors' data handling: Amplified reference gene primers provided the basis for estimating nucleated cell counts. Assay used: immunoSEQ multiplex PCR; TCRdb lists only in-frame clones, some missing. V, J and clone size reflect that table, while D and trimming were determined from the DNA. The data show more than 250,000 clones, approximately 86% seen once. This CDR3 contains 14 residues. Trimming removed 7 bases from V and 5 bases from J; junction bases left unmatched: 8. From germline, CDR1 is MNHEY and CDR2 SVGAGI. Sequencing was performed on peripheral blood. The chain employs TRBV6-5 and TRBJ2-5; TRBD2 matches 9 bases. The source is a woman in her twenties or thirties who had recovered from COVID-19. CDR3 in amino acids: CASNVAGDAETQYF. The DNA of the CDR3 is TGTGCCAGCAACGTAGCGGGAGATGCGGAGACCCAGTACTTC.